Below, 21 T cell receptor beta chains from the same sample are listed, as sequenced in a study of cytomegalovirus exposure and HLA in healthy donors. Primers: 60 Vbeta forward and 13 Jbeta reverse. Here immunoSEQ multiplex PCR was the method, and the copy in TCRdb shows in-frame clones only, minus some. The sample yields 200,000 to 250,000 clones, approximately 83% seen once. Sequencing was performed on PBMCs. Receptors originate from a boy under 10 years old in good health and CMV-seronegative.

The V gene is TRBV27, the J gene TRBJ2-7, with unresolved D. CDR3 length equals 15 residues. From germline, CDR1 is MNHEY and CDR2 SMNVEV (reference sequence). V was clipped by 6 bases and J by 2 bases, with 17 bases between them. This CDR3 is CASSPSVAATYEQYF. The CDR3 coding sequence is TGTGCCAGCAGCCCCAGCGTTGCGGCAACCTACGAGCAGTACTTC.

The chain recombines TRBV4-1 with TRBJ1-5, with a possible D match to TRBD1 (6 bases). Germline CDR1 is MGHRA and CDR2 is YSYEKL. Trimming cost V 4 bases and J 7 bases, with 20 bases left between them. The CDR3 runs to 16 residues. CDR3 in DNA: TGCGCCAGCAGCCTTAAGGGGGGGGGAGCTGAACAGCCCCAGCATTTT. This encodes CASSLKGGGAEQPQHF.

The chain has TRBV4-1 and TRBJ2-5; TRBD2 matches at 10 bases. The end of the DNA is better explained by TRBJ2-7, so the J call may be wrong. This CDR3 has 15 residues. CDR1 is MGHRA, CDR2 YSYEKL, per germline. The CDR3: CASSQGLAGSYEQYF. The CDR3 DNA reads as TGCGCCAGCAGCCAAGGACTAGCGGGCTCCTACGAGCAGTACTTC.

The gene calls are TRBV6-5 and TRBJ2-1; 8 bases line up with TRBD2. V was pared by 4 bases and J by 6 bases, with 5 bases of the junction left unmatched. Germline V gene sequence: CDR1 MNHEY, CDR2 SVGAGI. This CDR3 comprises 14 residues. CDR3 protein: CASSSGGATNEQFF. The CDR3 DNA follows: TGTGCCAGCAGTTCCGGGGGGGCGACCAATGAGCAGTTCTTC.

J is TRBJ2-3 and V is TRBV28; perhaps TRBD2 as D (6 bases). The CDR3 totals 17 residues. The germline CDR1 and CDR2 sequences are MDHEN and SYDVKM. The ends were cut back, 5 bases at V and 2 bases at J, with 20 bases in the middle. The CDR3 nucleotides read TGTGCCAGCAGTCCTCGAGGATTAGCGGTAATCACAGATACGCAGTATTTT. It is translated as CASSPRGLAVITDTQYF.

J is TRBJ1-1 and V is TRBV29-1, with D uncertain. The V end was cut by 5 bases, the J end by 1 base, with 5 bases between. Germline V CDR1 and CDR2: SQVTM, ANQGSEA. The CDR3 runs 11 residues. Here the CDR3 DNA reads TGCAGCGTTTCGGGGAACACTGAAGCTTTCTTT. Amino acids: CSVSGNTEAFF.

The genes are TRBV10-3 and TRBJ2-7, with D tentatively TRBD1 (6 bases). The CDR3 has 18 residues. V shed 0 bases and J shed 1 base, with 19 bases lying between them. Per germline, CDR1 ENHRY and CDR2 SYGVKD. The CDR3 nucleotides are TGTGCCATCAGTGAGTCCTCCGTCGGGACACGGACTTCCTACGAGCAGTACTTC. Encoded protein: CAISESSVGTRTSYEQYF.

V usage is TRBV11-2 and J usage is TRBJ2-5; a possible D gene is TRBD1 (6 bases). The CDR3 is 14 residues long. With 3 bases removed from V and 1 base from J, the gap between germline ends came to 9 bases. Germline V lookup: CDR1 SGHAT, CDR2 FQNNGV. The DNA of the CDR3 is TGTGCCAGCAGCTTCCGGGACACCCAAGAGACCCAGTACTTC. Amino acids: CASSFRDTQETQYF.

The V call is TRBV6-1, the J call TRBJ1-1; possible D gene TRBD1, 5 bases. The length of the CDR3 is 14 residues. The V end lost 7 bases, the J end lost 1 base, and 13 bases lay between the germline ends. Germline V gene lookup returns CDR1 MNHNS and CDR2 SASEGT. The CDR3 loop is CASTEGDENTEAFF. DNA for the CDR3: TGTGCCAGCACCGAAGGGGATGAGAACACTGAAGCTTTCTTT.

This clone came up once. V is TRBV30 and J is TRBJ1-4, with D hard to call. In germline, CDR1 is GTSNPN, CDR2 SVGIG (reference sequence). Between the trimmed V and J ends, which lost 5 bases and 2 bases, there was a span of 9 bases. The CDR3 has 13 residues. Here the CDR3 reads CAWSLTTNEKLFF. CDR3 sequence (DNA): TGTGCCTGGTCTCTGACTACTAATGAAAAACTGTTTTTT.

The rearrangement links TRBV4-2 to TRBJ2-7, with D hard to call. The CDR3 is 13 residues long. V gave up 0 bases and J gave up 3 bases, with 6 bases separating them. The germline V gene encodes CDR1 LGHNA and CDR2 YNFKEQ. DNA of the CDR3: TGTGCCAGCAGCCAAGACCGTAACTACGAGCAGTACTTC. Translating it yields CASSQDRNYEQYF.

The chain carries TRBV19 and TRBJ2-3; tentatively, D is TRBD2 (5 bases). The CDR3 spans 16 residues. Trimming pared 4 bases from V and 5 bases from J, leaving 19 bases between. The V gene's germline CDR1 is LNHDA and CDR2 SQIVND (reference sequence). This CDR3 reads CASSTYGLAVEDTQYF. CDR3 nucleotides: TGTGCCAGTAGTACGTACGGACTCGCGGTAGAAGATACGCAGTATTTT.

The CDR3 region is CASSWGQENYGYTF. In nucleotides, the CDR3 is TGTGCCAGCAGCTGGGGACAGGAAAACTATGGCTACACCTTC. The chain is built from TRBV11-2 and TRBJ1-2, with TRBD1 identical over 8 bases. The V gene end was trimmed by 4 bases and the J gene end by 2 bases; junction bases not matched to a gene: 3. Germline assignment: CDR1 SGHAT and CDR2 FQNNGV. The CDR3 sequence is 14 residues long.

This clone was detected once. V usage is TRBV6-1 and J usage is TRBJ1-5; TRBD1 matches 7 bases. Looked up from germline, CDR1 is MNHNS and CDR2 is SASEGT. The J segment lost 4 bases and the V segment lost 6 bases, leaving 3 bases of the junction unmatched. The CDR3 sequence is 13 residues long. CDR3 sequence reads: CASSKTGNQPQHF. Written as DNA, the CDR3 is TGTGCCAGCAGCAAGACAGGGAATCAGCCCCAGCATTTT.

CDR3 residues: CASSLQRGYQETQYF. Written as DNA, the CDR3 is TGTGCCAGCAGTCTTCAGAGGGGGTACCAAGAGACCCAGTACTTC. The V and J genes are TRBV25-1 and TRBJ2-5; D is possibly TRBD1 (6 bases). V was shortened by 5 bases and J by 0 bases, with 13 bases between the two germline ends. The CDR3 length is 15 residues. Germline CDR1 MGHDK, CDR2 SYGVNS.

CDR3 loop: CASSPTGSTGELFF. The CDR3 DNA follows: TGTGCCAGCAGCCCGACAGGGAGCACCGGGGAGCTGTTTTTT. The chain couples TRBV7-6 to TRBJ2-2; 7 bases are shared with TRBD1. V trimming: 5 bases; J trimming: 4 bases; junction bases outside the gene matches: 4. The CDR3 extends over 14 amino acids. Germline CDR1 reads SGHVS; CDR2 reads FNYEAQ.

The chain couples TRBV28 to TRBJ1-6; the match to TRBD1 covers 7 bases. Germline CDR1 MDHEN, CDR2 SYDVKM. The CDR3 is 12 amino acids. The V gene end was trimmed by 6 bases and the J gene end by 14 bases; junction bases not matched to a gene: 7. The CDR3 reads CASRGQARSLHF. CDR3 sequence (DNA): TGTGCCAGCAGAGGACAGGCGCGTTCCCTCCACTTT.

The genes are TRBV25-1 and TRBJ1-3; 8 nucleotides agree with TRBD1. The V segment lost 6 bases and the J segment 4 bases; nucleotides outside the gene matches: 5. The CDR3 consists of 14 residues. Germline V gene sequence: CDR1 MGHDK, CDR2 SYGVNS. This chain's CDR3 is CASRDRASGNTIYF. Written as DNA, the CDR3 is TGTGCCAGCAGGGACAGGGCGTCCGGAAACACCATATATTTT.

The rearrangement uses TRBV19 and TRBJ2-6, with a possible D match to TRBD1 (5 bases). Trimming pared 6 bases from V and 5 bases from J, leaving 14 bases between. The germline V gene has CDR1 LNHDA and CDR2 SQIVND (reference sequence). The CDR3 runs 15 residues. CDR3 protein: CASSPRAGRANVLTF. As DNA, the CDR3 is TGTGCCAGTAGCCCAAGGGCAGGGCGGGCCAACGTCCTGACTTTC.

The chain has TRBV6-1 and TRBJ2-7; weak D call: TRBD2 (6 bases). Between the trimmed V and J ends, which lost 2 bases and 5 bases, there was a span of 16 bases. CDR1 is MNHNS, CDR2 SASEGT, per germline. CDR3 length: 15 amino acids. CDR3 sequence: CASSEIGGSEHEQYF. CDR3 nucleotides: TGTGCCAGCAGTGAAATCGGAGGGAGTGAGCACGAGCAGTACTTC.

The rearrangement joins TRBV7-2 to TRBJ2-5; 10 bases map to TRBD2. With the DNA end fitting TRBJ2-7 better, the J assignment may be wrong. In germline, CDR1 is SGHTA, CDR2 FQGNSA. The CDR3 has 15 residues. DNA of the CDR3: TGTGCCAGCAGCTTAGACACTAGCGGGAACTACGAGCAGTACTTC. This sequence encodes CASSLDTSGNYEQYF.